The present entry profiles one T cell receptor (beta chain) with its context. Germline-derived CDR1 and CDR2 are LNHDA and SQIVND (reference sequence). V dropped 10 bases and J dropped 0 bases, with 15 bases sitting between them. The CDR3 spans 15 residues. The entry originates in a study of T cell changes during pregnancy in multiple sclerosis. TCRdb keeps only in-frame clones here, not all; method: immunoSEQ multiplex PCR. The repertoire holds 91,000 or so clones, around 92% seen once, with approximately 2.2% in the top ten. The source is a female donor with multiple sclerosis, enrolled in a pregnancy study. The V call is TRBV19, the J call TRBJ1-4, with no clear D. The specimen was peripheral blood, collected after pregnancy. CDR3 bases: TGTGCCACTAAAGAAGTGCAGGCAACTAATGAAAAACTGTTTTTT. This translates into CATKEVQATNEKLFF.